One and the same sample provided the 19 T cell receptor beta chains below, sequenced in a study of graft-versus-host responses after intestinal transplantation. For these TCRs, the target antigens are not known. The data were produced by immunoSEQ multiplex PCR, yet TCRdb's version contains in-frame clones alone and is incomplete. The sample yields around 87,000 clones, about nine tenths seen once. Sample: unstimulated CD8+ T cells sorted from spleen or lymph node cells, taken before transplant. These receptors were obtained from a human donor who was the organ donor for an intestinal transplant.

The CDR3: CASSVAGTATRYEQYF. As DNA, the CDR3 is TGTGCCAGCAGCGTAGCCGGGACAGCTACCCGATACGAGCAGTACTTC. The chain uses TRBV9 and TRBJ2-7, with TRBD1 identical over 7 bases. CDR1 is SGDLS and CDR2 is YYNGEE in the germline V gene. This CDR3 contains 16 residues. V trimming: 0 bases; J trimming: 4 bases; junction bases outside the gene matches: 10.

In nucleotides, the CDR3 is TGTGCCAGCAAGAAGGGGATGAACACTGAAGCTTTCTTT. Its protein product is CASKKGMNTEAFF. V and J are TRBV7-9 and TRBJ1-1; D is possibly TRBD1 (5 bases). The CDR3 consists of 13 residues. The ends were cut back, 7 bases at V and 0 bases at J, with 9 bases in the middle. CDR1 is SEHNR and CDR2 is FQNEAQ in the germline V gene (reference sequence). Filled out from reference TRBV7-9 and TRBJ1-1, the complete variable domain reads DTGVSQNPRHKITKRGQNVTFRCDPISEHNRLYWYRQTLGQGPEFLTYFQNEAQLEKSRLLSDRFSAERPKGSFSTLEIQRTEQGDSAMYLCASKKGMNTEAFFGQGTRLTVV.

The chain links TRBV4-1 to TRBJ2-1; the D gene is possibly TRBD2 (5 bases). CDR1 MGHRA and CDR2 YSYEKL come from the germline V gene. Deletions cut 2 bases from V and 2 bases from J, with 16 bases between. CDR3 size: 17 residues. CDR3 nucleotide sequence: TGCGCCAGCAGCCAAACGAGTGCGGCTAGCACCTACAATGAGCAGTTCTTC. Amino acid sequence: CASSQTSAASTYNEQFF.

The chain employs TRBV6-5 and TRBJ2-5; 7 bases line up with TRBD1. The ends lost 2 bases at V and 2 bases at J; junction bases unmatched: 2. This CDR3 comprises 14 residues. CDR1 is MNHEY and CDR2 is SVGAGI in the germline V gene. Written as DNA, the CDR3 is TGTGCCAGCAGTTACGCCAGGGGGCAAGAGACCCAGTACTTC. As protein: CASSYARGQETQYF.

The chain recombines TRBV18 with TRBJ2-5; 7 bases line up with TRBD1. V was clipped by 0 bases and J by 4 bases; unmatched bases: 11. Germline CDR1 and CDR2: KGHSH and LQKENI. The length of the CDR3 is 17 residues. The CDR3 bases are TGTGCCAGCTCACCACCTCTTCAGGGGGTCGCGGGAGAGACCCAGTACTTC. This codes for CASSPPLQGVAGETQYF.

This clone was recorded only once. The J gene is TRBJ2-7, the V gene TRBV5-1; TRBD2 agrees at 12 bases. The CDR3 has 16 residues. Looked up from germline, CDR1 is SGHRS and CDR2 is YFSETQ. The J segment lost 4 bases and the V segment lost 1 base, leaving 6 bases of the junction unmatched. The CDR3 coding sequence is TGCGCCAGCAGCTTGATGGCTAGCGGGGGGGGGTACGAGCAGTACTTC. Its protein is CASSLMASGGGYEQYF.

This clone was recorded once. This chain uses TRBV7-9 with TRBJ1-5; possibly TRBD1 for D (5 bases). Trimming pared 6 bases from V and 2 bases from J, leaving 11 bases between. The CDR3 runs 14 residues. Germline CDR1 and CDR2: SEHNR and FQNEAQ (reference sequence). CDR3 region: CASSPGFGNQPQHF. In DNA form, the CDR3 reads TGTGCCAGCAGTCCAGGGTTTGGCAATCAGCCCCAGCATTTT.

CDR3 protein: CASSEQGGAETQYF. CDR3 DNA: TGTGCCAGCAGTGAACAAGGGGGTGCAGAGACCCAGTACTTC. This chain links TRBV6-1 with TRBJ2-5; the D gene is possibly TRBD1 (6 bases). Germline loops: CDR1 MNHNS, CDR2 SASEGT. This CDR3 is 14 amino acids long. The V gene lost 2 bases and the J gene lost 4 bases, with 11 bases spanning the gap.

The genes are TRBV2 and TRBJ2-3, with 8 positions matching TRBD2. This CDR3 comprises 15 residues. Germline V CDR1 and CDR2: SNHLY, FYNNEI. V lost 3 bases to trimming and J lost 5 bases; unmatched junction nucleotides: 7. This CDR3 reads CASSEGRGVVDTQYF. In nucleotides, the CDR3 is TGTGCCAGCAGTGAGGGGCGGGGGGTCGTAGATACGCAGTATTTT.

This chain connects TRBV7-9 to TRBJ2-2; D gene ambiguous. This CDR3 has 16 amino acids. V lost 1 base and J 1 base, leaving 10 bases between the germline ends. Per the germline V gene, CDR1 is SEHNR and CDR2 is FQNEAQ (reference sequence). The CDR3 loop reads CASSLVQTLNTGELFF. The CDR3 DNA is TGTGCCAGCAGCTTAGTACAGACCCTGAACACCGGGGAGCTGTTTTTT. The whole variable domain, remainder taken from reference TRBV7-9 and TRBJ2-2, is DTGVSQNPRHKITKRGQNVTFRCDPISEHNRLYWYRQTLGQGPEFLTYFQNEAQLEKSRLLSDRFSAERPKGSFSTLEIQRTEQGDSAMYLCASSLVQTLNTGELFFGEGSRLTVL.

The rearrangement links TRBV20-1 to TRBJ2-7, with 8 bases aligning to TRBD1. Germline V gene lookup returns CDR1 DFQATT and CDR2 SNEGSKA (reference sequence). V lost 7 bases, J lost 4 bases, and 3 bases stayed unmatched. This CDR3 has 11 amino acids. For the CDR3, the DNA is TGCAGTGTCAACAGGGGGTACGAGCAGTACTTC. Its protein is CSVNRGYEQYF.

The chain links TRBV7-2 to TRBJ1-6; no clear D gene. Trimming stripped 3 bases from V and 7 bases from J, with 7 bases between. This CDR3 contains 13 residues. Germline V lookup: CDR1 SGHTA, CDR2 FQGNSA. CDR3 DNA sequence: TGTGCCAGCAGCTTTGAAGCAAATTCACCCCTCCACTTT. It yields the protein CASSFEANSPLHF.

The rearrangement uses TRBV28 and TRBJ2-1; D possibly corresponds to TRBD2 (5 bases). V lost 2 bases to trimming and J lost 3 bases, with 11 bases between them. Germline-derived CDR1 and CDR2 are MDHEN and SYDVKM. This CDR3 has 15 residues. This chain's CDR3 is CASSLVGRVYNEQFF. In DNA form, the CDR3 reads TGTGCCAGCAGTTTAGTAGGGCGGGTCTACAATGAGCAGTTCTTC.

The CDR3 sequence is CASSPLADTAYEQYF. The DNA for the CDR3 is TGCGCCAGCAGCCCCCTCGCCGACACCGCCTACGAGCAGTACTTC. The rearrangement joins TRBV4-1 to TRBJ2-5; D ambiguous. The DNA end favors TRBJ2-7, so the J call may be wrong. Germline CDR1 MGHRA, CDR2 YSYEKL. The CDR3 is 15 residues long.

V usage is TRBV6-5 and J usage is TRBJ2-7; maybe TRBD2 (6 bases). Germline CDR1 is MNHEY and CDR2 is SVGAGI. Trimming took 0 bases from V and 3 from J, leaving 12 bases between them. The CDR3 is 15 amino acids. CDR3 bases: TGTGCCAGCAGTTACTCGGGTAGCGGACTCTACGAGCAGTACTTC. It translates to CASSYSGSGLYEQYF.

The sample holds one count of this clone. For the CDR3, the DNA is TGTGCCAGCAGTTACTCACCTAGCGGGGGGAGCTACGAGCAGTACTTC. Translation gives CASSYSPSGGSYEQYF. This sequence joins TRBV6-5 and TRBJ2-7; 11 positions agree with TRBD2. The CDR3 has 16 residues. Germline V gene sequence: CDR1 MNHEY, CDR2 SVGAGI. V shed 0 bases and J 3 bases; nucleotides not matched to a gene: 4.

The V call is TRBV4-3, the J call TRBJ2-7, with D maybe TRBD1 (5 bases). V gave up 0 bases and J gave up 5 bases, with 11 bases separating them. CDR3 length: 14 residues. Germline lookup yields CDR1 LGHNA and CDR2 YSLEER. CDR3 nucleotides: TGCGCCAGCAGCCAAGACAGGGATCTAAACGAGCAGTACTTC. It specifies CASSQDRDLNEQYF.

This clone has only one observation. The CDR3 loop is CASSQALAGGEQFF. CDR3 sequence (DNA): TGCGCCAGCAGCCAAGCCCTAGCGGGAGGGGAGCAGTTCTTC. The chain carries TRBV4-1 and TRBJ2-1, with TRBD2 identical over 12 bases. The germline CDR1 and CDR2 sequences are MGHRA and YSYEKL. This CDR3 is built from 14 residues. The trim removed 1 base at V and 10 bases at J, leaving 2 bases unmatched.

CDR3 DNA sequence: TGTGCCAGCAGTTACGCTAGCGGGGGGGCTGGGGAGACCCAGTACTTC. It encodes CASSYASGGAGETQYF. This chain uses TRBV6-5 with TRBJ2-5, with 12 bases that match TRBD2. With 2 bases clipped from V and 5 bases from J, the junction kept 6 bases outside the gene matches. The CDR3 consists of 16 residues. Germline V lookup: CDR1 MNHEY, CDR2 SVGAGI.